The clone carrying this T cell receptor beta chain was seen more than once but under ten times. Its cognate antigen is unknown. The CDR3 has 12 residues. Germline V gene lookup returns CDR1 LGHDT and CDR2 YNNKEL (reference sequence). V was shortened by 4 bases and J by 7 bases, with 10 bases between the two germline ends. The source of the sample is a study of identical twins. General study points: Alpha sequences that were out-of-frame and twin-shared showed an excess of low generation probability.

TCRdb reanalysed the 5' RACE reads using MiXCR and keeps one entry per CDR3 protein. The sample has about 470,000 distinct CDR3 sequences; 20% to 25% are singletons. The same specimen was also included in a second study, on T cells expressing NK-cell markers. As reported in that work: According to the study, TCR beta repertoires originated from sorted CD3+CD56+NKG2C+, CD3+CD56+NKG2C- and CD3+CD56-NKG2C+ T cells. These clonotypes, the leaders elsewhere, also led the CD3+CD56-NKG2C+ fraction in a few donors.

The sample consisted of CD4+ T cells sorted from blood. The receptor comes from a woman aged 18-30 years in good health. The chain carries TRBV3-1 and TRBJ2-5, with D possibly matching TRBD2 (5 bases). The DNA for the CDR3 is TGTGCCAGCAGCCTCGAAGGAGGGACCCAGTACTTC. Its translation is CASSLEGGTQYF.